The TCR beta chain described here comes from a study of OX40 agonist ivuxolimab in advanced cancers. Study-level background: The costimulatory receptor OX40 (CD134) was targeted by ivuxolimab, a fully human IgG2 agonistic monoclonal antibody. Prior anti-PD-1, anti-PD-L1 or anti-CTLA-4 therapy was permitted, and about two fifths of dose-escalation patients had received checkpoint inhibitors. Partial responses occurred in three dose-escalation patients: two with cutaneous melanoma and one with hepatocellular carcinoma. In the dose-escalation cohort, 82.7% of patients were male, and the mean age was approximately 55 years, with a range of about 23 to 90. Peripheral TCRbeta sequencing was intended to test whether TCR sequence diversity was altered and clonal T-cell expansion was caused by ivuxolimab. Of the roughly 51 dose-escalation patients, hepatocellular carcinoma was present in approximately 20, melanoma in around 15, renal cell carcinoma in 9 and head and neck cancer in 9. Intravenous ivuxolimab was administered to patients every 2 weeks at six dose levels: 0.01, 0.1, 0.3, 1.5, 3 and 10 mg/kg. The monotherapy dose-escalation portion (N of about 52 patients) of the phase I ivuxolimab trial is reported in the paper.

The trial excluded patients who had a history of autoimmune disease or were on systemic immunosuppression. Peripheral blood for TCR sequencing was collected from all dose cohorts at baseline, on cycle 4 day 1, and on cycle 7 day 1. Samples were obtained from an open-label, multicenter, first-in-human phase I dose-escalation trial of ivuxolimab. Adults with locally advanced or metastatic melanoma, renal cell carcinoma, hepatocellular carcinoma or head and neck squamous cell carcinoma were enrolled in the trial. Before TCR sequencing, CD4+ T cells and CD8+ T cells were sorted from peripheral blood as separate populations. Turning to this clone: The target of this receptor is not known. Mismatch with germline at one junction end may stem from a read error.

For sequencing of the TCRbeta CDR3 region, genomic DNA was extracted from the sorted cells. The immunoSEQ Assay was used to sequence the TCRbeta CDR3 regions. TCRdb retrieved this table from immuneACCESS and kept in-frame rearrangements only. Not all clones are present; in checked studies, unresolved V genes account for under half, and no reason is known for the remainder. Counted in this sample were fewer than 90,000 clones; roughly 92% of them appeared once. The ten largest make up under 3.5% of the sample. The germline V gene provides CDR1 MNHEY and CDR2 SVGAGI. Taken from cysteine to phenylalanine, the CDR3 has 12 residues. Only the CDR3 portion is preserved as DNA: 36 bases, with reading frame beginning at the first base. The study at large found these results: After ivuxolimab, CD8+ T cells had more expanded clones than CD4+ T cells on average. In partial responders in the 0.1-3.0 mg/kg groups, normalized peripheral clonal expansion was found to be among the lowest, especially among CD8+ T cells. Antigen specificity was not determined for the clonally expanded peripheral T cells. Low levels of normalized T-cell clonal expansion were also shown by some nonresponding patients. At doses from 0.1 to 3.0 mg/kg, clonal expansion was seen in both CD4+ and CD8+ blood T cells between baseline and week 6.

The receptor's source is an adult with an advanced solid tumor such as melanoma, head and neck, liver or kidney cancer. This specimen was CD4+ or CD8+ T cells sorted from blood, taken in a trial of the OX40 agonist ivuxolimab. The rearrangement joined TRBV6-5 to TRBJ2-7, with a tentative D gene TRBD1 over 6 matching bases. The bases are TGTGCCAGCAGGGGGGCCTCCAACGAGCAGTACTTC. It encodes CASRGASNEQYF.